A single T cell receptor (beta chain) is shown here with its context. These data are taken from a study of T cell changes during pregnancy in multiple sclerosis. The data were produced by immunoSEQ multiplex PCR, yet TCRdb's version contains in-frame clones alone and is incomplete. The profile shows some 87,000 clones, around nine tenths of them singletons. Per the germline V gene, CDR1 is SNHLY and CDR2 is FYNNEI. Trimming removed 8 bases at V and 5 bases at J, with 15 bases between. The CDR3 is 14 residues long. Sample: CD4+ T cells from peripheral blood mononuclear cells, taken before pregnancy. V and J are TRBV2 and TRBJ1-4; tentatively, D is TRBD1 (5 bases). This sequence originates from a female donor with multiple sclerosis, enrolled in a pregnancy study. The CDR3 nucleotides read TGTGCCAGCCAAAGTGTCCGGGGGAATGAAAAACTGTTTTTT. Translation: CASQSVRGNEKLFF.